The rows below give T cell receptor beta chains drawn from one sample of a study of identifying expanded T cells in peripheral blood. Generated by immunoSEQ multiplex PCR, the TCRdb table keeps only in-frame clones and is missing some. The repertoire has some 100,000 clones, 87% of them found once; the top ten carry approximately 18%. The specimen was blood. These receptors were taken from a person aged 18 to 69 in good health. CDR3s include the opening cysteine and the closing phenylalanine or tryptophan.

TRBJ2-3 TRBV5-8 CASSRGSSGGFDTQYF
TRBJ2-4 TRBV7-8 CASSLWVPGQYKNIQYF
TRBJ2-3 TRBV7-9 CASSPGTAWGTDTQYF
TRBJ1-6 TRBV28 CASRPPGQTNSPLHF
TRBJ1-2 TRBV7-2 CASSRPTSDNYGYTF
TRBJ2-5 TRBV18 CASSPQGGETQYF
TRBJ1-1 TRBV6-5 CASSTGNTEAFF
TRBJ2-7 TRBV6-5 CASGTGTVHEQYF
TRBJ1-4 TRBV6-5 CASSSGGSEEKLFF
TRBJ2-3 TRBV13 CASSLRRTSDTQYF
TRBJ1-2 TRBV7-8 CASSLGEMGGYTF
TRBJ2-5 TRBV27 CASSSQGPETQYF
TRBJ2-1 TRBV7-2 CASSYYLAGEKQFF
TRBJ2-7 TRBV6-6 CASSYGTGNEQYF
TRBJ2-1 TRBV10-3 CAISDLASSSYNEQFF
TRBJ2-7 TRBV15 CATSSIGGPYEQYF
TRBJ1-2 TRBV27 CASRLLTGGHNYGYTF
TRBJ2-3 TRBV28 CASSLDGTSYTDTQYF
TRBJ1-6 TRBV6-5 CASRIDSNGSPLHF
TRBJ2-7 TRBV19 CASSTNTGIGTLYEQYF
TRBJ1-2 TRBV18 CASKKDGWDGYTF
TRBJ1-2 TRBV5-4 CASSLESQIANYGYTF
TRBJ2-5 TRBV4-1 CASSQDQGAPQYF
TRBJ2-7 TRBV18 CASSRGLTSYEQYF
TRBJ2-5 TRBV7-9 CASSSPILRETQYF
TRBJ2-5 TRBV6-5 CASRRGLQETQYF
TRBJ2-5 TRBV6-1 CASSGATSGAQETQYF
TRBJ1-2 TRBV2 CASSGDYGYTF
TRBJ1-5 TRBV2 CASSERLNQPQHF
TRBJ2-5 TRBV7-6 CASSRSGETQYF
TRBJ1-5 TRBV27 CASSITGGNQPQHF
TRBJ2-1 TRBV9 CASSVGTSGGWSSYNEQFF
TRBJ1-5 TRBV18 CASSPSTPHRDRYSNQPQHF
TRBJ1-1 TRBV4-1 CASSRGASTEAFF
TRBJ2-7 TRBV10-3 CAISESGRREGRYEQYF
TRBJ1-1 TRBV5-1 CASSLPAAPNTEAFF
TRBJ1-2 TRBV7-8 CASSPSAVRGRRMDYGYTF
TRBJ2-5 TRBV18 CASSLQGTVQETQYF
TRBJ2-7 TRBV30 CAWSVPAGGYEQYF
TRBJ1-1 TRBV4-1 CASIGNRAMNTEAFF
TRBJ1-4 TRBV5-5 CASRLRRGAGEKLFF
TRBJ1-2 TRBV6-5 CASRPSTGVNYGYTF
TRBJ2-3 TRBV7-9 CASSLVGDSTDTQYF
TRBJ2-5 TRBV4-1 CASSQGTSVQETQYF